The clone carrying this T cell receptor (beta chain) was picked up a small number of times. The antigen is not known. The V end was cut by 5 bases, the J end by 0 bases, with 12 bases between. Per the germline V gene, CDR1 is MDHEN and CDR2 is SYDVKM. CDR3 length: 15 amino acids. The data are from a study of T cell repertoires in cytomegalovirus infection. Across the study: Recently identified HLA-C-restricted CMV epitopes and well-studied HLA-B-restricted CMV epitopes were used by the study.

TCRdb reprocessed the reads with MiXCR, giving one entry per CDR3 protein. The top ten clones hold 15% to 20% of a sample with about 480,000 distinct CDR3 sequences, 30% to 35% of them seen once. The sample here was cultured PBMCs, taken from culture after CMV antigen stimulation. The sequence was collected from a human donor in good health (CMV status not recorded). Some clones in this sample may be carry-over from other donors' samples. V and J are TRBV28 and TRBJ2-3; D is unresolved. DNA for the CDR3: TGTGCCAGCAGTCCACGGTTGACTAGCACAGATACGCAGTATTTT. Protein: CASSPRLTSTDTQYF.